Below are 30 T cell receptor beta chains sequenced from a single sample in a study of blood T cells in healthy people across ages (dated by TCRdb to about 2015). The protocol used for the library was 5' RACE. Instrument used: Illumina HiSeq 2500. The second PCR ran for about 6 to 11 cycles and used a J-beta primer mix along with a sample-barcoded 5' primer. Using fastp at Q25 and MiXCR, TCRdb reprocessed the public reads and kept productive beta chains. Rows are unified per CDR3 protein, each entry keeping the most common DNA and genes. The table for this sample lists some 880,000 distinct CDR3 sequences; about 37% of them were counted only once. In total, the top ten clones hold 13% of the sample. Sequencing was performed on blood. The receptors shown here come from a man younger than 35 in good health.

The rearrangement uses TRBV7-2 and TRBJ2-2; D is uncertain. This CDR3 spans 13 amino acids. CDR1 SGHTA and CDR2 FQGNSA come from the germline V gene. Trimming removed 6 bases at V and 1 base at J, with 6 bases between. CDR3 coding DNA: TGTGCCAGCAGTCGCCTGAACACCGGGGAGCTGTTTTTT. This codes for CASSRLNTGELFF.

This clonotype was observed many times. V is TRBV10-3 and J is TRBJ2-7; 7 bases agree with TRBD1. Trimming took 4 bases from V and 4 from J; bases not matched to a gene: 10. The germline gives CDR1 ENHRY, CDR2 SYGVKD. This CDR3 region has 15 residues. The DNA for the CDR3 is TGTGCCATCAGTGCAGGGACAGATGTTCGGTACGAGCAGTACTTC. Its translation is CAISAGTDVRYEQYF.

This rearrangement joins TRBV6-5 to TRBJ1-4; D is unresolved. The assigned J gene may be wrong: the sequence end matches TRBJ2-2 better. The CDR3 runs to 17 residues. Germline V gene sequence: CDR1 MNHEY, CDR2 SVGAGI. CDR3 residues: CASSYSASSPQFGELFF. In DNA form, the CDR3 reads TGTGCCAGCAGTTACTCGGCTTCGTCACCCCAATTCGGGGAGCTGTTTTTT.

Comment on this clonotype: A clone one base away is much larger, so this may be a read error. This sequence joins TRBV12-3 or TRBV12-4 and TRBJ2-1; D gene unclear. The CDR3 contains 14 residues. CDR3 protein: CASSLVRPNNEPFF. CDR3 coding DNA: TGTGCCAGCAGTTTAGTCCGGCCTAACAATGAGCCGTTCTTC.

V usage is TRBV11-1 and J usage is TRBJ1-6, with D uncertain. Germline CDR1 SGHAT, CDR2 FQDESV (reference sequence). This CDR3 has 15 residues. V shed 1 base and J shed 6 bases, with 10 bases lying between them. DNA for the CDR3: TGTGCCAGCAGCTTAGGTGGCCGGAGTAATTCACCCCTCCACTTT. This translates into CASSLGGRSNSPLHF.

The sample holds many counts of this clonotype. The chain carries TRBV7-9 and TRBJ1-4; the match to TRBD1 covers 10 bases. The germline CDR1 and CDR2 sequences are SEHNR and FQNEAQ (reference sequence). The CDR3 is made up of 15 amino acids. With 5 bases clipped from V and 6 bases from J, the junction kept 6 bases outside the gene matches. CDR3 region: CASSQTGTGDEKLFF. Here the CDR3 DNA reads TGTGCCAGCAGCCAAACCGGGACAGGGGATGAAAAACTGTTTTTT.

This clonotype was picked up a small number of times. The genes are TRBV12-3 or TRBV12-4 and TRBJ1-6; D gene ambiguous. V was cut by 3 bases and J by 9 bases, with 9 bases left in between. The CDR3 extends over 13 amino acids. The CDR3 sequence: CASSLSNPSPLHF. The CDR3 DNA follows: TGTGCCAGCAGTTTGTCAAACCCTTCACCCCTCCACTTT.

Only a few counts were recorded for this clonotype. The CDR3 DNA reads TGTGCCACCAGTGACCCGACAGGGAGGTTCCGAGAGACCCAGTACTTC. Its translation: CATSDPTGRFRETQYF. The chain employs TRBV24-1 and TRBJ2-5; possible D gene TRBD1, 7 bases. Germline V gives CDR1 KGHDR, CDR2 SFDVKD. There are 16 residues in the CDR3. Trimming removed 4 bases from V and 4 bases from J, with 18 bases in between.

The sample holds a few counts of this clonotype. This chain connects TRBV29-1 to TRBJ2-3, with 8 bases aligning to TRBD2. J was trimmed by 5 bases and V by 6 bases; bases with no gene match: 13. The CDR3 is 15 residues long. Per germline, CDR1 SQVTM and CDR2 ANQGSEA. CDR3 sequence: CSVAPLAGLGDTQYF. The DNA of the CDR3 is TGCAGCGTGGCCCCTTTAGCGGGATTGGGAGATACGCAGTATTTT.

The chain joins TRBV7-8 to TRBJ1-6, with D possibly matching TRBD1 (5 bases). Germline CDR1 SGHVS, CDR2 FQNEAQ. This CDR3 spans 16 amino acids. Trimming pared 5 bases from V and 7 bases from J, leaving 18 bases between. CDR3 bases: TGTGCCAGCAGCCCGGGAAGGGGTTTTAGGAATTCACCCCTCCACTTT. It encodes CASSPGRGFRNSPLHF.

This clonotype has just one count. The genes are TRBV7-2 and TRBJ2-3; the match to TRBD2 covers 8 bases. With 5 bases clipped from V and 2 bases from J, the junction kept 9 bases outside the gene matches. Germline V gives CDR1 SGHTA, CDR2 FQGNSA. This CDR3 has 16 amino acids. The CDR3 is CASSLWTSRATDTQYF. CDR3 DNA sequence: TGTGCCAGCAGCCTGTGGACTAGCAGGGCCACAGATACGCAGTATTTT.

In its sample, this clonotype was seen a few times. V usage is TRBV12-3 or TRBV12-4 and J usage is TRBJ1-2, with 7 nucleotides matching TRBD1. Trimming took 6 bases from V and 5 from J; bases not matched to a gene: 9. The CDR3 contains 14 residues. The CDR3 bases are TGTGCCAGCAGCCCCGCCGGGACAGTATATGGCTACACCTTC. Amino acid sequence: CASSPAGTVYGYTF.

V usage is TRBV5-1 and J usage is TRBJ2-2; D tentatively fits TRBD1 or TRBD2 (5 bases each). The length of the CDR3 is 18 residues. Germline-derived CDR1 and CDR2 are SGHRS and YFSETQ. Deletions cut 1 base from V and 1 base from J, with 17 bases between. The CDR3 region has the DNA TGCGCCAGCAGCTTGTACGGGGCGCAGGGTAGGAACACCGGGGAGCTGTTTTTT. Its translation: CASSLYGAQGRNTGELFF.

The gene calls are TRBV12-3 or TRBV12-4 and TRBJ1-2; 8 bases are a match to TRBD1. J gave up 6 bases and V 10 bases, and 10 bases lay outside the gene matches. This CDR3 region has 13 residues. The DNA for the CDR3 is TGTGCCACAGGCGCCGGGACAGGACATGGCTACACCTTC. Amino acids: CATGAGTGHGYTF.

CDR3 DNA: TGCGCCAGCAGCTTGGACGGCACGGGCTACACCTTC. Amino acids: CASSLDGTGYTF. This chain joins TRBV5-1 and TRBJ1-2; no clear D gene. The ends were cut back, 0 bases at V and 8 bases at J, with 8 bases in the middle. This CDR3 region has 12 residues. In germline, CDR1 is SGHRS, CDR2 YFSETQ.

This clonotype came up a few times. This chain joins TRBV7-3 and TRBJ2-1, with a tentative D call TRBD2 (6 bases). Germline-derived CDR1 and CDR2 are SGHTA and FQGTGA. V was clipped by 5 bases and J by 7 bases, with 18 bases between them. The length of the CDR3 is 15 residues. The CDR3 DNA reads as TGTGCCAGCAGCCCAGGGAGCGGGTTTAGTAATGAGCAGTTCTTC. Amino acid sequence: CASSPGSGFSNEQFF.

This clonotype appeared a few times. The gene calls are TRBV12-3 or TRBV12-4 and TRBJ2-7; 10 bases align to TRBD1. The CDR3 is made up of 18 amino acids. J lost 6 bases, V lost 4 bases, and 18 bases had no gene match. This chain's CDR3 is CASSSKVTGGGIRTEQYF. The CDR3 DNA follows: TGTGCCAGCAGTTCAAAAGTGACAGGGGGCGGGATTCGGACCGAGCAGTACTTC.

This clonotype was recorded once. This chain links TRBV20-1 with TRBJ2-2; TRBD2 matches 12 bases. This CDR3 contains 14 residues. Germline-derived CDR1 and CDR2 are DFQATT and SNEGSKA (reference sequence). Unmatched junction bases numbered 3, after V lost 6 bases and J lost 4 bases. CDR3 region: CSALTSGGTGELFF. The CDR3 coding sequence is TGCAGTGCCCTGACTAGCGGGGGCACCGGGGAGCTGTTTTTT.

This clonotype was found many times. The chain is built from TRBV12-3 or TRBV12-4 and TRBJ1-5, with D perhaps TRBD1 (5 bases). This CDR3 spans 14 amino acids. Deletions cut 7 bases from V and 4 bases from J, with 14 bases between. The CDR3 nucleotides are TGTGCCAGCACCCCGGGACGGGTAAATCAGCCCCAGCATTTT. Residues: CASTPGRVNQPQHF.

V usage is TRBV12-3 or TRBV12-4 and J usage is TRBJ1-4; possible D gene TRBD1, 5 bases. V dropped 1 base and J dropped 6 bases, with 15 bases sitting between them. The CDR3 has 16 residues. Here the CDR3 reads CASSLELQGVDEKLFF. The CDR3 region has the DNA TGTGCCAGCAGTTTAGAGCTGCAGGGAGTAGATGAAAAACTGTTTTTT.

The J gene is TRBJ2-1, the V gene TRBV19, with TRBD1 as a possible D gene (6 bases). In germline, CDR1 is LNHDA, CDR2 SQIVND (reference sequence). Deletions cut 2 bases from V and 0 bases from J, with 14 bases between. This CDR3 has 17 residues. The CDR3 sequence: CASSILAGDGSYNEQFF. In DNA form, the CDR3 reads TGTGCCAGTAGTATATTGGCAGGGGACGGCTCCTACAATGAGCAGTTCTTC.

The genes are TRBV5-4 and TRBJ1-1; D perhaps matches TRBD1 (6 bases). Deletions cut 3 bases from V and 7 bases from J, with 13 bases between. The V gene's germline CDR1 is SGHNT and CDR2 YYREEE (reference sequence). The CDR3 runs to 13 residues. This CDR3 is CASSSLKGGEAFF. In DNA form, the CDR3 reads TGTGCCAGCAGCTCACTAAAGGGGGGTGAAGCTTTCTTT.

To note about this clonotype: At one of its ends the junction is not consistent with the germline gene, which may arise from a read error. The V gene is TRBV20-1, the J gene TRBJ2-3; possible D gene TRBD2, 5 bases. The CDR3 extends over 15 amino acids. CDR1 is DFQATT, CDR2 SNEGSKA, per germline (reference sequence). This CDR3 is CSAKSPSLATNTQYF. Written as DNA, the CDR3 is TGCAGTGCTAAATCCCCCTCCCTAGCCACAAATACGCAGTATTTT.

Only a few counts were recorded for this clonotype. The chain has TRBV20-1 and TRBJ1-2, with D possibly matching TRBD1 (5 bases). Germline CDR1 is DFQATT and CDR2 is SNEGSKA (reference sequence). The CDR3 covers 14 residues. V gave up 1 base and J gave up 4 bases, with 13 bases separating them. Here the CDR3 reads CSARAGSRGYGYTF. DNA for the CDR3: TGCAGTGCTAGAGCGGGGTCTAGGGGCTATGGCTACACCTTC.

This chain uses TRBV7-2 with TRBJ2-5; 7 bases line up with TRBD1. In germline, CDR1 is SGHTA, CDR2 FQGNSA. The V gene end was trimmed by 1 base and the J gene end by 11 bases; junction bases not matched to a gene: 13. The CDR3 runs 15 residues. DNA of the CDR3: TGTGCCAGCAGCTTAGACAGGGGTCCCCACAATGAGCAGTACTTC. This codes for CASSLDRGPHNEQYF. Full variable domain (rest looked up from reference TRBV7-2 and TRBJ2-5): GAGVSQSPSNKVTEKGKDVELRCDPISGHTALYWYRQSLGQGLEFLIYFQGNSAPDKSGLPSDRFSAERTGGSVSTLTIQRTQQEDSAVYLCASSLDRGPHNEQYFGPGTRLLVL.

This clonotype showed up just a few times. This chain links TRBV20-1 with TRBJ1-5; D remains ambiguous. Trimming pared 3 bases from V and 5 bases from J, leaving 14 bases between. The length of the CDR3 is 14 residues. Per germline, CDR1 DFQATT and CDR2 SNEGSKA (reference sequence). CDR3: CSASWRRADQPQHF. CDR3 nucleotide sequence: TGCAGTGCTAGTTGGAGAAGGGCGGATCAGCCCCAGCATTTT.

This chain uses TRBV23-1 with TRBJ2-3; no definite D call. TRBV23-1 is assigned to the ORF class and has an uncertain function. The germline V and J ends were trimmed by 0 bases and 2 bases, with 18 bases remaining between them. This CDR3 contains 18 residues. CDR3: CASSQSIEPDTLTDTQYF. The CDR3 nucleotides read TGCGCCAGCAGTCAATCTATCGAACCCGATACCCTCACAGATACGCAGTATTTT.

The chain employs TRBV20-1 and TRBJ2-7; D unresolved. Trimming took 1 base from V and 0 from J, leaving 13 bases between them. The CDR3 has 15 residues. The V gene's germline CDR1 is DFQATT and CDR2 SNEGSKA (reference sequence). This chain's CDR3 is CSARVAYSSSYEQYF. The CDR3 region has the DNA TGCAGTGCTAGAGTCGCCTATTCAAGCTCCTACGAGCAGTACTTC.

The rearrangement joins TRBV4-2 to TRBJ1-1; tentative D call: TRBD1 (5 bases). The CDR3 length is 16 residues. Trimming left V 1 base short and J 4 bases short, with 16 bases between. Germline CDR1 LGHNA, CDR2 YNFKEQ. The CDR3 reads CASSQVPGRAATEAFF. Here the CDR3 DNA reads TGTGCCAGCAGCCAAGTTCCAGGCAGGGCGGCCACTGAAGCTTTCTTT.

CDR3 sequence (DNA): TGTGCCACCAGCAGACACCAGACCGGGACAGGGATTTTTTTCTATGGCTACACCTTC. This sequence encodes CATSRHQTGTGIFFYGYTF. The chain couples TRBV15 to TRBJ1-2; the match to TRBD1 covers 9 bases. The ends lost 2 bases at V and 4 bases at J; junction bases unmatched: 17. Germline V gene sequence: CDR1 LNHNV, CDR2 YYDKDF (reference sequence). The CDR3 consists of 19 residues.